Shown below are 22 T cell receptor beta chains from a single sample sequenced in a study of blood T cell repertoires in COVID-19 (dated by TCRdb to 2018 to 2021). Library prep was done by the immunoSEQ multiplex PCR assay. TCRdb retrieved this table from immuneACCESS and kept in-frame rearrangements only. Not all clones are present; in checked studies, unresolved V genes account for under half, and no reason is known for the remainder. The sample profile shows 250,000 to 350,000 clones; roughly 88% of them were found once. Under 4.5% of the sample comes from the top ten. The material sequenced was peripheral blood. These receptors were obtained from a woman between 50 and 59 years old with active or convalescent COVID-19.

This clone was seen only once. The rearrangement joins TRBV6-5 to TRBJ1-2; perhaps TRBD1 as D (5 bases). The length of the CDR3 is 14 residues. Germline CDR1 and CDR2: MNHEY and SVGAGI. V was clipped by 5 bases and J by 4 bases, with 14 bases between them. CDR3 bases: TGTGCCAGCAGTAGGGCGGGGGAGGGCTATGGCTACACCTTC. This codes for CASSRAGEGYGYTF.

The chain is built from TRBV6-5 and TRBJ2-5; TRBD1 matches at 8 bases. Per germline, CDR1 MNHEY and CDR2 SVGAGI. V lost 6 bases to trimming and J lost 1 base; unmatched junction nucleotides: 7. CDR3 length equals 15 residues. CDR3 nucleotides: TGTGCCAGCAGGGACCCGACAGGGGTCCAAGAGACCCAGTACTTC. This sequence encodes CASRDPTGVQETQYF.

The chain couples TRBV10-3 to TRBJ1-3; a possible D gene is TRBD1 (6 bases). CDR3 length: 14 residues. Germline CDR1 reads ENHRY; CDR2 reads SYGVKD. Trimming took off 6 bases at V and 2 bases at J, with 11 bases between the two ends. The CDR3 is CAISAGAAGNTIYF. The DNA of the CDR3 is TGTGCCATCAGCGCAGGGGCGGCTGGAAACACCATATATTTT.

The chain has TRBV6-5 and TRBJ1-2; 7 bases line up with TRBD1. The CDR3 covers 13 residues. Trimming cost V 5 bases and J 8 bases; bases outside gene matches: 8. From germline, CDR1 is MNHEY and CDR2 SVGAGI. The CDR3 spells CASSRQGPNGYTF. In nucleotides, the CDR3 is TGTGCCAGCAGTCGACAGGGCCCTAACGGCTACACCTTC.

This chain joins TRBV7-2 and TRBJ1-1; D not certain. Germline CDR1 SGHTA, CDR2 FQGNSA. V was pared by 5 bases and J by 10 bases, with 23 bases between. CDR3 length equals 15 residues. CDR3 coding DNA: TGTGCCAGCAGCCCCGCGTATGGGCTGGGTTTCGGAGCTTTCTTT. As protein: CASSPAYGLGFGAFF. The variable domain in full, completed from reference TRBV7-2 and TRBJ1-1, reads GAGVSQSPSNKVTEKGKDVELRCDPISGHTALYWYRQSLGQGLEFLIYFQGNSAPDKSGLPSDRFSAERTGGSVSTLTIQRTQQEDSAVYLCASSPAYGLGFGAFFGQGTRLTVV.

This clone was counted only a few times. This chain uses TRBV30 with TRBJ1-5; D is uncertain. Deletions cut 0 bases from V and 3 bases from J, with 12 bases between. Germline lookup yields CDR1 GTSNPN and CDR2 SVGIG (reference sequence). The CDR3 is 15 residues long. DNA for the CDR3: TGTGCCTGGAGTGTGCCCGAGAGACTCAATCAGCCCCAGCATTTT. Translation gives CAWSVPERLNQPQHF. Full variable domain (outside the CDR3, taken from reference TRBV30 and TRBJ1-5): SQTIHQWPATLVQPVGSPLSLECTVEGTSNPNLYWYRQAAGRGLQLLFYSVGIGQISSEVPQNLSASRPQDRQFILSSKKLLLSDSGFYLCAWSVPERLNQPQHFGDGTRLSIL.

The J gene is TRBJ2-2, the V gene TRBV6-4, with 8 positions matching TRBD1. The CDR3 spans 15 residues. Losses at the gene ends were 6 bases for V and 4 bases for J; bases not matched to a gene: 7. Per germline, CDR1 MRHNA and CDR2 SNTAGT. CDR3 in amino acids: CASSPDRVGTGELFF. For the CDR3, the DNA is TGTGCCAGCAGCCCGGACAGGGTTGGCACCGGGGAGCTGTTTTTT.

The CDR3 region has the DNA TGTGCCATCAGTGAGGGGCGGACAGGGGGCAACCCCGGCTACACCTTC. This translates into CAISEGRTGGNPGYTF. The V and J genes are TRBV10-3 and TRBJ1-2; 11 bases match TRBD1. The CDR3 is 16 residues long. V lost 2 bases and J lost 8; bases outside the gene matches: 10. Germline CDR1 reads ENHRY; CDR2 reads SYGVKD.

This rearrangement joins TRBV18 to TRBJ1-2; TRBD1 is a possible D gene (6 bases). Germline V gene sequence: CDR1 KGHSH, CDR2 LQKENI. The CDR3 totals 16 residues. V lost 3 bases, J lost 6 bases, and 20 bases lay in between. The CDR3 DNA reads as TGTGCCAGCTCACCGGGGCGGATGGCAGGGGTGGATGGCTACACCTTC. It specifies CASSPGRMAGVDGYTF.

CDR3 protein: CASRPVYVEVDGYTF. The CDR3 coding sequence is TGTGCCAGCAGGCCTGTATATGTCGAGGTCGACGGCTACACCTTC. V gene TRBV7-9 combines with J gene TRBJ1-2; D gene uncertain. Trimming took off 6 bases at V and 8 bases at J, with 22 bases between the two ends. From germline, CDR1 is SEHNR and CDR2 FQNEAQ (reference sequence). CDR3 length equals 15 residues. The whole variable domain, remainder taken from reference TRBV7-9 and TRBJ1-2, is DTGVSQNPRHKITKRGQNVTFRCDPISEHNRLYWYRQTLGQGPEFLTYFQNEAQLEKSRLLSDRFSAERPKGSFSTLEIQRTEQGDSAMYLCASRPVYVEVDGYTFGSGTRLTVV.

The CDR3: CASSLVQGSYEQYF. CDR3 DNA sequence: TGTGCCAGCAGCTTGGTTCAGGGCTCCTACGAGCAGTACTTC. The chain uses TRBV5-6 and TRBJ2-7, with D perhaps matching TRBD1 (5 bases). Germline CDR1 SGHDT, CDR2 YYEEEE. Between the trimmed V and J ends, which lost 0 bases and 0 bases, there was a span of 7 bases. The CDR3 is 14 residues long.

This clone was detected once. CDR3 nucleotides: TGTGCCAGCAGGACAGCGAACACTGAAGCTTTCTTT. Residues: CASRTANTEAFF. The chain couples TRBV2 to TRBJ1-1; a possible D gene is TRBD1 (5 bases). There are 12 residues in the CDR3. V shed 6 bases and J shed 1 base, with 6 bases lying between them. Germline V gene sequence: CDR1 SNHLY, CDR2 FYNNEI.

This clone has more than one count but fewer than ten. The rearrangement links TRBV7-9 to TRBJ1-2, with 11 bases identical to TRBD1. The CDR3 consists of 14 residues. Trimming cost V 5 bases and J 4 bases; bases outside gene matches: 3. Germline V gene data show CDR1 as SEHNR and CDR2 as FQNEAQ (reference sequence). CDR3 amino acids: CASSPGTGGYGYTF. The CDR3 DNA sequence: TGTGCCAGCAGCCCCGGGACAGGGGGCTATGGCTACACCTTC.

V and J are TRBV28 and TRBJ2-3; 8 bases line up with TRBD1. V dropped 11 bases and J dropped 4; count of bases not matched to a gene: 8. CDR3 length equals 13 residues. The germline CDR1 and CDR2 sequences are MDHEN and SYDVKM. The DNA for the CDR3 is TGTGCCCTGACAGGGGATATTTCAGATACGCAGTATTTT. Translating gives CALTGDISDTQYF.

The chain has TRBV24-1 and TRBJ1-2; no firm D call. The CDR3 consists of 13 residues. V was pared by 5 bases and J by 4 bases, with 10 bases between. Per the germline V gene, CDR1 is KGHDR and CDR2 is SFDVKD. In DNA form, the CDR3 reads TGTGCCACCAGTGCACAGAACTTCTATGGCTACACCTTC. Protein: CATSAQNFYGYTF.

This chain joins TRBV23-1 and TRBJ1-1; tentative D call: TRBD1 (5 bases). TRBV23-1 is treated as an ORF (open reading frame) with a function not yet certain. The germline V and J ends were trimmed by 2 bases and 1 base, with 20 bases remaining between them. The CDR3 is made up of 18 amino acids. The CDR3 protein is CASSQTSNLGQKNTEAFF. The CDR3 DNA follows: TGCGCCAGCAGTCAAACCTCCAACCTTGGACAAAAGAACACTGAAGCTTTCTTT.

The chain links TRBV27 to TRBJ2-5; 11 bases are shared with TRBD1. This CDR3 region has 16 residues. After removal of 4 bases from V and 1 base from J, the junction contained 5 bases not matched to a gene. In germline, CDR1 is MNHEY, CDR2 SMNVEV (reference sequence). CDR3 nucleotides: TGTGCCAGCAGTTGGGGTGGGACAGGGGGCCAAGAGACCCAGTACTTC. Protein sequence: CASSWGGTGGQETQYF.

The chain uses TRBV9 and TRBJ2-2; no reliable D call. The CDR3 loop spans 12 amino acids. Trimming cost V 4 bases and J 5 bases, with 6 bases left between them. Germline V gene lookup returns CDR1 SGDLS and CDR2 YYNGEE. CDR3 in DNA: TGTGCCAGCAGCACTCGGACCGGGGAGCTGTTTTTT. The encoded protein is CASSTRTGELFF.

This chain links TRBV27 with TRBJ2-2; 7 nucleotides line up with TRBD2. The CDR3 contains 16 residues. V was pared by 2 bases and J by 4 bases, with 7 bases of the junction left unmatched. Germline V gene data show CDR1 as MNHEY and CDR2 as SMNVEV (reference sequence). DNA for the CDR3: TGTGCCAGCAGTTTAAGCGGGGTCCTCGTCACCGGGGAGCTGTTTTTT. Its protein product is CASSLSGVLVTGELFF.

The gene calls are TRBV29-1 and TRBJ2-4; D gene ambiguous. The CDR3 is 22 amino acids. Germline V gene sequence: CDR1 SQVTM, CDR2 ANQGSEA. V gave up 2 bases and J gave up 1 base, with 33 bases separating them. CDR3 nucleotide sequence: TGCAGCGTTGAAATTCTCGGCGCGTTTGGAGCCTATGTGTATTGGGCCAAAAACATTCAGTACTTC. Protein: CSVEILGAFGAYVYWAKNIQYF.

The chain links TRBV4-2 to TRBJ2-2; TRBD1 might be the D (6 bases). Trimming took 2 bases from V and 13 from J, leaving 23 bases between them. The CDR3 totals 16 residues. The germline V gene has CDR1 LGHNA and CDR2 YNFKEQ. The CDR3 loop reads CASSQIGSRGKDWLFF. CDR3 nucleotide sequence: TGTGCCAGCAGCCAAATAGGGAGCAGGGGAAAGGACTGGCTGTTTTTT.

The DNA of the CDR3 is TGTGCCAGCAGTTTAAGGCAGGGGACGCCGACCCCCTACGAGCAGTACTTC. Translating gives CASSLRQGTPTPYEQYF. The chain combines TRBV27 with TRBJ2-7; D is possibly TRBD1 (6 bases). V lost 2 bases to trimming and J lost 2 bases, with 19 bases between them. Germline CDR1 is MNHEY and CDR2 is SMNVEV (reference sequence). The CDR3 length is 17 residues.